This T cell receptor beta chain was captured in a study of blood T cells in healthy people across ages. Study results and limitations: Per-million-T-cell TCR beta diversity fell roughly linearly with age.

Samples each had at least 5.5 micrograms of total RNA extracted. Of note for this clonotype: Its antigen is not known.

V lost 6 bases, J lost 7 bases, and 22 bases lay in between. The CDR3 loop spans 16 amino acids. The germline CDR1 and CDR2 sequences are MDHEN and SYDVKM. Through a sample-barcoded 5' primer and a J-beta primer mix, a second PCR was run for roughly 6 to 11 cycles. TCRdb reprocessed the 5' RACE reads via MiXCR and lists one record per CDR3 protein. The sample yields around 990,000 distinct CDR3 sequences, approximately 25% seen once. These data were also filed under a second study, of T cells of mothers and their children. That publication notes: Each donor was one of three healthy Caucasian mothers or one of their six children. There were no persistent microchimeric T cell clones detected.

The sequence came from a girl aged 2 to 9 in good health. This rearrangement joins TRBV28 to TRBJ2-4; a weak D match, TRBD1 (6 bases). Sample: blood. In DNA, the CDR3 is TGTGCCAGCAGCCCCACCTCCAGGGGAGAGTGGAACATTCAGTACTTC. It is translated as CASSPTSRGEWNIQYF.